One TCR beta chain is described in this entry. This sample was included in a study of T cell changes during pregnancy in multiple sclerosis. The germline V and J ends were trimmed by 5 bases and 1 base, with 16 bases remaining between them. This CDR3 region has 16 residues. In germline, CDR1 is SGHTA, CDR2 FQGTGA. Libraries were prepared by immunoSEQ multiplex PCR; TCRdb keeps only in-frame clonotypes and omits some of them. Of under 65,000 clones listed, approximately 92% are singletons. This specimen was peripheral blood, taken in the second trimester of pregnancy. The sequence came from a female donor with multiple sclerosis, enrolled in a pregnancy study. This sequence joins TRBV7-3 and TRBJ2-3, with a tentative D call TRBD2 (5 bases). CDR3 DNA: TGTGCCAGCAGCCGTCCACGGAGCGGTGGCACAGATACGCAGTATTTT. It specifies CASSRPRSGGTDTQYF. Looking up the rest from reference TRBV7-3 and TRBJ2-3 gives the full variable domain: GAGVSQTPSNKVTEKGKYVELRCDPISGHTALYWYRQSLGQGPEFLIYFQGTGAADDSGLPNDRFFAVRPEGSVSTLKIQRTERGDSAVYLCASSRPRSGGTDTQYFGPGTRLTVL.